This T cell receptor (beta chain) was captured in a study of tumor-infiltrating lymphocytes in primary liver carcinoma. Turning to the study itself: The cohort consisted of patients whose primary liver carcinoma was surgically resected.

Remarks on this clonotype: A read error may be the cause here, since a much bigger clone is one base away.

From 500 ng of total RNA, TCR beta-specific cDNA was reverse-transcribed using a constant-region primer. Three nested multiplex PCR rounds, a slightly modified ARM-PCR method, built the TCR beta libraries. TCRdb ran MiXCR on the multiplex PCR reads and lists one entry per CDR3 protein. Of about 330,000 distinct CDR3 sequences in the sample, 65% were seen once. Germline DNA was also extracted, and blood RNA derived from unsorted whole blood. This clonotype originated in a man aged 35-49 years with primary liver carcinoma and hepatitis B virus infection. The specimen was peripheral blood.

The CDR3 here is CASSEHRQGHGYTF. The DNA for the CDR3 is TGTGCCAGCAGTGAGCATCGACAGGGCCATGGCTACACCTTC. The chain has TRBV6-1 and TRBJ1-2, with 7 bases aligning to TRBD1. The V and J ends lost 3 bases and 6 bases, in that order; junction bases with no gene match: 7. Germline V gives CDR1 MNHNS, CDR2 SASEGT. The CDR3 contains 14 residues.